The TCR beta chain under discussion was sequenced for a study of blood T cell repertoires in COVID-19. This clone was found once. TCRdb's table, derived via immunoSEQ multiplex PCR, lists solely in-frame clones and lacks some. The sample shows about 170,000 clones, approximately 85% of them seen only once. In germline, CDR1 is MNHEY, CDR2 SMNVEV (reference sequence). Trimming took 3 bases from V and 4 from J, leaving 12 bases between them. The CDR3 consists of 14 residues. The sample consisted of peripheral blood. The sequence was obtained from a man in his fifties or sixties who had recovered from COVID-19. The V and J genes are TRBV27 and TRBJ1-2; possible D gene TRBD1, 6 bases. CDR3 DNA sequence: TGTGCCAGCAGTTTCCAACAGGGTACCTATGGCTACACCTTC. Protein: CASSFQQGTYGYTF.